A single sample is the source of the 25 T cell receptor beta chains below, sequenced in a study of blood T cell repertoires in COVID-19. Generated by immunoSEQ multiplex PCR, the TCRdb table keeps only in-frame clones and is missing some. This repertoire shows around 250,000 clones, 85% to 90% found once; its top ten account for about 16%. What was sequenced was PBMCs or T cells enriched from blood (not recorded which). These receptors originate from a man aged 18 to 30 who had recovered from COVID-19.

This clone showed up just a few times. V is TRBV7-8 and J is TRBJ2-2; D is undetermined. The V end was cut by 3 bases, the J end by 1 base, with 12 bases between. Germline CDR1 reads SGHVS; CDR2 reads FQNEAQ. CDR3 length: 16 amino acids. CDR3 region: CASSFRFVRNTGELFF. For the CDR3, the DNA is TGTGCCAGCAGCTTCCGGTTCGTTCGGAACACCGGGGAGCTGTTTTTT.

The chain links TRBV12-3 or TRBV12-4 to TRBJ2-3, with TRBD1 matching 8 bases. Losses at the gene ends were 8 bases for V and 8 bases for J; bases not matched to a gene: 6. The CDR3 extends over 12 amino acids. This CDR3 reads CASGGTGGTQYF. CDR3 sequence (DNA): TGTGCCAGCGGGGGGACAGGCGGTACGCAGTATTTT.

This rearrangement joins TRBV5-4 to TRBJ2-3, with TRBD1 identical over 7 bases. The junction had 9 bases not matched to a gene; V was cut back by 5 bases and J by 0 bases. This CDR3 has 16 amino acids. Germline CDR1 is SGHNT and CDR2 is YYREEE (reference sequence). CDR3 residues: CASRAGTAHSTDTQYF. The CDR3 DNA is TGTGCCAGCAGAGCCGGGACAGCACATAGCACAGATACGCAGTATTTT.

The J gene is TRBJ1-3, the V gene TRBV11-2; D call uncertain. The CDR3 loop spans 13 amino acids. Trimming took 3 bases from V and 2 from J, leaving 5 bases between them. Germline V gives CDR1 SGHAT, CDR2 FQNNGV. This chain's CDR3 is CASSLSAGNTIYF. The CDR3 DNA follows: TGTGCCAGCAGCTTGTCCGCTGGAAACACCATATATTTT.

The chain combines TRBV19 with TRBJ2-3, with 9 bases lining up with TRBD2. This CDR3 region has 15 residues. Per the germline V gene, CDR1 is LNHDA and CDR2 is SQIVND (reference sequence). V lost 5 bases and J lost 0; bases outside the gene matches: 3. In nucleotides, the CDR3 is TGTGCCAGTAGTCTGGCGGGAGGGAGCACAGATACGCAGTATTTT. This translates into CASSLAGGSTDTQYF. Complete variable domain (other parts from reference TRBV19 and TRBJ2-3): DGGITQSPKYLFRKEGQNVTLSCEQNLNHDAMYWYRQDPGQGLRLIYYSQIVNDFQKGDIAEGYSVSREKKESFPLTVTSAQKNPTAFYLCASSLAGGSTDTQYFGPGTRLTVL.

V and J are TRBV13 and TRBJ1-2; 8 nucleotides match TRBD1. Germline CDR1 is PRHDT and CDR2 is FYEKMQ (reference sequence). V trimming: 2 bases; J trimming: 3 bases; junction bases outside the gene matches: 2. The CDR3 totals 14 residues. CDR3 in DNA: TGTGCCAGCAGCTTAATGGACAGGGACTATGGCTACACCTTC. Encoded protein: CASSLMDRDYGYTF.

This rearrangement joins TRBV10-3 to TRBJ2-2; 7 bases match TRBD1. Per the germline V gene, CDR1 is ENHRY and CDR2 is SYGVKD. The CDR3 has 14 amino acids. V gave up 5 bases and J gave up 7 bases; unmatched junction bases: 7. In DNA, the CDR3 is TGTGCCATCAGTCAGAACAGGGGCGACGGGGAGCTGTTTTTT. Protein sequence: CAISQNRGDGELFF.

A single count supports this clone. The V and J genes are TRBV7-9 and TRBJ2-1; TRBD1 agrees at 8 bases. The CDR3 length is 13 residues. In germline, CDR1 is SEHNR, CDR2 FQNEAQ (reference sequence). V gave up 7 bases and J gave up 8 bases; unmatched junction bases: 7. In DNA, the CDR3 is TGTGCCAGCACCCGGACAGGGTTCGATGAGCAGTTCTTC. It is translated as CASTRTGFDEQFF.

In this sample, this clone turned up once. This chain joins TRBV28 and TRBJ2-5; D is ambiguous. Germline loops: CDR1 MDHEN, CDR2 SYDVKM. The CDR3 contains 13 residues. V was cut by 5 bases and J by 1 base, with 8 bases left in between. CDR3: CASSLLTQETQYF. CDR3 DNA sequence: TGTGCCAGCAGTCTCCTAACCCAAGAGACCCAGTACTTC. The whole variable domain, filled in from reference TRBV28 and TRBJ2-5, reads DVKVTQSSRYLVKRTGEKVFLECVQDMDHENMFWYRQDPGLGLRLIYFSYDVKMKEKGDIPEGYSVSREKKERFSLILESASTNQTSMYLCASSLLTQETQYFGPGTRLLVL.

The CDR3 sequence: CASSPTGTPNTEAFF. CDR3 bases: TGTGCCAGCAGTCCGACCGGGACACCGAACACTGAAGCTTTCTTT. This chain joins TRBV2 and TRBJ1-1; TRBD1 might be the D (6 bases). The CDR3 extends over 15 amino acids. Germline V lookup: CDR1 SNHLY, CDR2 FYNNEI. Trimming pared 5 bases from V and 1 base from J, leaving 14 bases between.

The chain couples TRBV7-2 to TRBJ2-3; 11 bases map to TRBD2. The germline gives CDR1 SGHTA, CDR2 FQGNSA. The ends lost 1 base at V and 1 base at J; junction bases unmatched: 7. This CDR3 comprises 18 residues. The CDR3 reads CASSLGALAGGRTDTQYF. CDR3 nucleotide sequence: TGTGCCAGCAGCTTAGGGGCGCTAGCGGGGGGACGCACAGATACGCAGTATTTT.

This clone appeared a single time. The CDR3 coding sequence is TGTGCCAGCTCACCAGTCGGGACAGGGGGTTCCCACGAGCAGTACTTC. It yields the protein CASSPVGTGGSHEQYF. The V call is TRBV18, the J call TRBJ2-7; the match to TRBD1 covers 11 bases. The CDR3 is 16 residues long. CDR1 is KGHSH, CDR2 LQKENI, per germline. V dropped 2 bases and J dropped 5; count of bases not matched to a gene: 8.

This clone was counted between two and nine times. V is TRBV4-1 and J is TRBJ2-2; 8 nucleotides agree with TRBD1. From germline, CDR1 is MGHRA and CDR2 YSYEKL. After removal of 3 bases from V and 0 bases from J, the junction contained 3 bases not matched to a gene. The CDR3 length is 16 residues. The CDR3 nucleotides read TGCGCCAGCAGCCATGGACAGGGATCGAACACCGGGGAGCTGTTTTTT. It specifies CASSHGQGSNTGELFF.

This clone occurred a few times. The chain recombines TRBV7-2 with TRBJ1-4; TRBD1 agrees at 9 bases. With V trimmed by 5 bases and J by 7 bases, 8 bases remained unmatched. This CDR3 has 15 residues. CDR1 and CDR2 from the germline V gene are SGHTA and FQGNSA. CDR3 residues: CASSPAGTGIEKLFF. Written as DNA, the CDR3 is TGTGCCAGCAGCCCAGCCGGGACAGGGATTGAAAAACTGTTTTTT. Full variable domain (rest looked up from reference TRBV7-2 and TRBJ1-4): GAGVSQSPSNKVTEKGKDVELRCDPISGHTALYWYRQSLGQGLEFLIYFQGNSAPDKSGLPSDRFSAERTGGSVSTLTIQRTQQEDSAVYLCASSPAGTGIEKLFFGSGTQLSVL.

The chain joins TRBV3-1 (or the pseudogene TRBV3-2) to TRBJ1-5; D perhaps matches TRBD1 (5 bases). Per the germline V gene, CDR1 is LGHDT and CDR2 is YNNKEL (reference sequence). The CDR3 has 14 amino acids. The V end was cut by 6 bases, the J end by 7 bases, with 16 bases between. CDR3 sequence: CASRQSGEGQPQHF. CDR3 nucleotide sequence: TGTGCCAGCAGACAATCGGGGGAGGGGCAGCCCCAGCATTTT.

The chain uses TRBV6-7 and TRBJ1-5, with D tentatively TRBD1 (5 bases). TRBV6-7 counts as an open reading frame of uncertain function. V lost 2 bases and J 3 bases, leaving 5 bases between the germline ends. This CDR3 has 13 amino acids. The chain's CDR3 is CASSYGHNQPQHF. CDR3 coding DNA: TGTGCCAGCAGTTACGGACACAATCAGCCCCAGCATTTT.

This chain joins TRBV4-1 and TRBJ1-1; a weak D match, TRBD1 (5 bases). From germline, CDR1 is MGHRA and CDR2 YSYEKL. This CDR3 comprises 14 residues. Trimming pared 1 base from V and 5 bases from J, leaving 11 bases between. CDR3 sequence: CASSQAGGVTEAFF. The CDR3 coding sequence is TGCGCCAGCAGCCAAGCCGGGGGGGTGACTGAAGCTTTCTTT.

The V and J genes are TRBV19 and TRBJ2-7, with 9 bases aligning to TRBD1. The ends lost 6 bases at V and 3 bases at J; junction bases unmatched: 9. CDR1 LNHDA and CDR2 SQIVND come from the germline V gene (reference sequence). There are 15 residues in the CDR3. CDR3 amino acids: CASSAAGTGYYEQYF. For the CDR3, the DNA is TGTGCCAGTAGCGCCGCCGGGACAGGGTACTACGAGCAGTACTTC.

V usage is TRBV13 and J usage is TRBJ2-7, with D perhaps matching TRBD2 (7 bases). The CDR3 covers 11 residues. The V end lost 6 bases, the J end lost 8 bases, and 11 bases lay between the germline ends. Germline values: CDR1 PRHDT, CDR2 FYEKMQ (reference sequence). The CDR3 protein is CASRSGGKQYF. The DNA for the CDR3 is TGTGCCAGCAGATCGGGGGGCAAGCAGTACTTC. Filled out from reference TRBV13 and TRBJ2-7, the complete variable domain reads AAGVIQSPRHLIKEKRETATLKCYPIPRHDTVYWYQQGPGQDPQFLISFYEKMQSDKGSIPDRFSAQQFSDYHSELNMSSLELGDSALYFCASRSGGKQYFGPGTRLTVT.

The genes are TRBV4-2 and TRBJ1-2; D is unclear. Germline lookup yields CDR1 LGHNA and CDR2 YNFKEQ. Trimming pared 1 base from V and 4 bases from J, leaving 10 bases between. This CDR3 contains 14 residues. CDR3 loop: CASSQGTQPYGYTF. Here the CDR3 DNA reads TGTGCCAGCAGCCAAGGGACTCAGCCCTATGGCTACACCTTC.

The chain recombines TRBV7-2 with TRBJ2-5, with 9 positions matching TRBD1. V gave up 4 bases and J gave up 7 bases; unmatched junction bases: 7. The CDR3 spans 14 residues. Per germline, CDR1 SGHTA and CDR2 FQGNSA. CDR3: CASSSRTGEVTQYF. In DNA form, the CDR3 reads TGTGCCAGCAGCTCCCGGACAGGGGAGGTGACCCAGTACTTC.

The chain links TRBV28 to TRBJ1-1, with 7 bases identical to TRBD1. The J segment lost 1 base and the V segment lost 6 bases, leaving 8 bases of the junction unmatched. Germline values: CDR1 MDHEN, CDR2 SYDVKM. The CDR3 runs 15 residues. Written as DNA, the CDR3 is TGTGCCAGCAGCGACAGGGCCTGGAGGAACACTGAAGCTTTCTTT. Translating it yields CASSDRAWRNTEAFF.

The V and J genes are TRBV6-5 and TRBJ1-2, with D possibly matching TRBD1 (5 bases). Germline CDR1 MNHEY, CDR2 SVGAGI. This CDR3 contains 13 residues. V lost 4 bases and J lost 4, with 10 bases in between. The DNA for the CDR3 is TGTGCCAGCAGTTCCGGGACTCCCTATGGCTACACCTTC. Translated: CASSSGTPYGYTF.

In regard to this clone: Relative to the germline gene, one junction end is altered; a read error may explain this. The sample contains more than one DNA sequence encoding this CDR3. V usage is TRBV5-8 and J usage is TRBJ2-3, with 7 bases identical to TRBD2. The CDR3 extends over 14 amino acids. From germline, CDR1 is SGHTS and CDR2 YDEGEE. The CDR3 coding sequence is TGTGCCAGCACCGCCCCACTAGCGCCGCATACGCAATATTTT. Translated, it gives CASTAPLAPHTQYF.

This chain uses TRBV28 with TRBJ2-2, with D possibly being TRBD1 (6 bases). Germline CDR1 reads MDHEN; CDR2 reads SYDVKM. The CDR3 extends over 14 amino acids. Trimming took 3 bases from V and 1 from J, leaving 6 bases between them. The CDR3 DNA reads TGTGCCAGCAGTTTGGGACAGAACACCGGGGAGCTGTTTTTT. It encodes CASSLGQNTGELFF. Combining the CDR3 with reference TRBV28 and TRBJ2-2 gives the whole variable domain DVKVTQSSRYLVKRTGEKVFLECVQDMDHENMFWYRQDPGLGLRLIYFSYDVKMKEKGDIPEGYSVSREKKERFSLILESASTNQTSMYLCASSLGQNTGELFFGEGSRLTVL.